This T cell receptor beta chain was identified in a study of T cells in Graves' hyperthyroidism and ophthalmopathy. The study's findings and limits: Stable hyperthyroidism was separated from ophthalmopathy by a model based on 13 V-J features.

Authors of the study amplified TCR beta CDR3 regions from RNA transcripts. The HTBI primer set was used in a first-round RT-PCR of the TCR CDR3. TCRdb called the multiplex PCR reads again in MiXCR, with one record for every CDR3 protein. The sample yields approximately 270,000 distinct CDR3 sequences, just over 14% seen once. The V segment lost 6 bases and the J segment 7 bases; nucleotides outside the gene matches: 9. The CDR3 is 14 amino acids. Researchers barred patients who had uncontrolled infection, other autoimmune disease, pregnancy or lactation. PBMCs were collected from an approximately 10 ml volume of fresh peripheral blood. This clonotype occurred many times. Antigen: not known.

This receptor was taken from a woman in her forties with Graves' hyperthyroidism that later progressed to Graves' ophthalmopathy. Material: blood. The chain combines TRBV12-3 or TRBV12-4 with TRBJ1-3; 7 bases match TRBD1. This CDR3 reads CASRPTGLENTIYF. In DNA form, the CDR3 reads TGTGCCAGCAGACCGACAGGGTTGGAGAACACCATATATTTT.